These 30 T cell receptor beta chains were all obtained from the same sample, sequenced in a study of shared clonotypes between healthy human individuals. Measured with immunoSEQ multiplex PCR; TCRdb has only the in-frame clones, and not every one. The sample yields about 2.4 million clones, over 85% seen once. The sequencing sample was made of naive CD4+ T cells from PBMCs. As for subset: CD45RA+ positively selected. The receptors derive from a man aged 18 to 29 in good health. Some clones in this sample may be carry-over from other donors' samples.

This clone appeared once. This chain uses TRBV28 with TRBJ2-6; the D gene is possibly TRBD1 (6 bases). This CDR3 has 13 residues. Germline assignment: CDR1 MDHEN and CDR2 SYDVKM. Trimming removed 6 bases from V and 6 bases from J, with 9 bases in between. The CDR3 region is CASRSGQANVLTF. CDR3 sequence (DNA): TGTGCCAGCAGGTCGGGACAGGCCAACGTCCTGACTTTC.

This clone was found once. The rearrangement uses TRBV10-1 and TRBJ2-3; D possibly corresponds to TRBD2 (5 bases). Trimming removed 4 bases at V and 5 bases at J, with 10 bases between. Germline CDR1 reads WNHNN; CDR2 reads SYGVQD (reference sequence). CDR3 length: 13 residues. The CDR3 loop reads CASSGPEGDTQYF. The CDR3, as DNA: TGCGCCAGCAGTGGCCCCGAGGGAGATACGCAGTATTTT.

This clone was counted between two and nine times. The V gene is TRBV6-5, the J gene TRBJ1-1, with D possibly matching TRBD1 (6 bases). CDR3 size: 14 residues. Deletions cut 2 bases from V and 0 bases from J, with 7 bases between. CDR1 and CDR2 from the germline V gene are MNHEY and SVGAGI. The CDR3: CASSYGTLNTEAFF. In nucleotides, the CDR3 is TGTGCCAGCAGTTACGGGACACTGAACACTGAAGCTTTCTTT.

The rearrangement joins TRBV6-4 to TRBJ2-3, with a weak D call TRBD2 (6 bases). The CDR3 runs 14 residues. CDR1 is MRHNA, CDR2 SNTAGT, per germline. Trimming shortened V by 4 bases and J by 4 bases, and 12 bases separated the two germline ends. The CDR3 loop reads CASSARTGADTQYF. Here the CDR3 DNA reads TGTGCCAGCAGTGCGAGGACGGGGGCAGATACGCAGTATTTT.

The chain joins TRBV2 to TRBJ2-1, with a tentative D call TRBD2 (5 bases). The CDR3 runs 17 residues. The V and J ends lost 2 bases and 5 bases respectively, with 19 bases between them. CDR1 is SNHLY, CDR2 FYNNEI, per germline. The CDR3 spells CASSEIPPGFGDNEQFF. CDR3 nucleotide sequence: TGTGCCAGCAGTGAAATCCCTCCGGGGTTTGGGGACAATGAGCAGTTCTTC.

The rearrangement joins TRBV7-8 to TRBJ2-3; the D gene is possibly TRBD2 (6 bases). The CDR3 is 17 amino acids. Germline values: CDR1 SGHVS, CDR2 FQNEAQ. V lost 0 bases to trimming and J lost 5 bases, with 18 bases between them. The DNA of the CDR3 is TGTGCCAGCAGCTTAGCCCGGGTGCGGCGGGGTCTAGATACGCAGTATTTT. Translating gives CASSLARVRRGLDTQYF.

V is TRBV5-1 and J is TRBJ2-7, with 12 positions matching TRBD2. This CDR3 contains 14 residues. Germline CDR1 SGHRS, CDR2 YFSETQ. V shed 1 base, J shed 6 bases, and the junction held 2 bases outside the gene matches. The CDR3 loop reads CASSLQLAGGEQYF. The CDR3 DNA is TGCGCCAGCAGCTTGCAACTAGCGGGAGGCGAGCAGTACTTC. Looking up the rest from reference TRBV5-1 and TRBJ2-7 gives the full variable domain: KAGVTQTPRYLIKTRGQQVTLSCSPISGHRSVSWYQQTPGQGLQFLFEYFSETQRNKGNFPGRFSGRQFSNSRSEMNVSTLELGDSALYLCASSLQLAGGEQYFGPGTRLTVT.

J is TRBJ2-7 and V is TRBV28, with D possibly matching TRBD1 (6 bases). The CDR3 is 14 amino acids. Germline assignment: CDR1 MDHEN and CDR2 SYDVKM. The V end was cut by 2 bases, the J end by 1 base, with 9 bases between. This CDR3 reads CASSLHRASYEQYF. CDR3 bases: TGTGCCAGCAGTTTACACAGGGCTTCCTACGAGCAGTACTTC.

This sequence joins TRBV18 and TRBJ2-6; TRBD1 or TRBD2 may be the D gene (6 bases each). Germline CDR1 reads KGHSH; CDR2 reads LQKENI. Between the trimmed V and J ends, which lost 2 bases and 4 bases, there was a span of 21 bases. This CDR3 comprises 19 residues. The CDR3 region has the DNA TGTGCCAGCTCACCAGGGGGACTGCAGGGGTTTCTGGGGGCCAACGTCCTGACTTTC. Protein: CASSPGGLQGFLGANVLTF. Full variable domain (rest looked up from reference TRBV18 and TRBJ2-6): NAGVMQNPRHLVRRRGQEARLRCSPMKGHSHVYWYRQLPEEGLKFMVYLQKENIIDESGMPKERFSAEFPKEGPSILRIQQVVRGDSAAYFCASSPGGLQGFLGANVLTFGAGSRLTVL.

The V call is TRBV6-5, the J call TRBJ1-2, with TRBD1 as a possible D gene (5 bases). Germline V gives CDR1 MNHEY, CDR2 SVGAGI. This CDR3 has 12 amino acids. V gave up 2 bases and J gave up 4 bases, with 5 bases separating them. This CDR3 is CASSYGTYGYTF. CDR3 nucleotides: TGTGCCAGCAGTTACGGGACCTATGGCTACACCTTC.

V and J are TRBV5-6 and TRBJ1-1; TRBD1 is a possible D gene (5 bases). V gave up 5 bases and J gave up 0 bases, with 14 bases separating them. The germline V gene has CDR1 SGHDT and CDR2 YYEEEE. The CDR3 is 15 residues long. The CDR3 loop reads CASSPRRGLNTEAFF. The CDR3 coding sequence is TGTGCCAGCAGTCCTAGAAGGGGTTTGAACACTGAAGCTTTCTTT.

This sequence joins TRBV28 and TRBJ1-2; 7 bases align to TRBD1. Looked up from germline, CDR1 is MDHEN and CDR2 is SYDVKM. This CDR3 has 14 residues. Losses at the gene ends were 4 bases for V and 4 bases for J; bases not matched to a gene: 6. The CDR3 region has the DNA TGTGCCAGCAGTTCCTATCGGGACAGCTATGGCTACACCTTC. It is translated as CASSSYRDSYGYTF.

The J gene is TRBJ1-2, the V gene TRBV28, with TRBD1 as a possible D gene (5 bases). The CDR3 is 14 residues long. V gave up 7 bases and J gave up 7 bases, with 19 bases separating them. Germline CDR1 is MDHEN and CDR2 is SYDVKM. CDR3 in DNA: TGTGCCAGCATCCCTCCGGGACGGACGCTTGGCTACACCTTC. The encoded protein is CASIPPGRTLGYTF.

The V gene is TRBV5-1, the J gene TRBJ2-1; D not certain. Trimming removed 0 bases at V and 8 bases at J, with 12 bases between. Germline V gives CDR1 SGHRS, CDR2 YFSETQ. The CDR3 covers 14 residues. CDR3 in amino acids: CASSLAQVSDEQFF. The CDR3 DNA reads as TGCGCCAGCAGCTTGGCTCAAGTATCGGATGAGCAGTTCTTC.

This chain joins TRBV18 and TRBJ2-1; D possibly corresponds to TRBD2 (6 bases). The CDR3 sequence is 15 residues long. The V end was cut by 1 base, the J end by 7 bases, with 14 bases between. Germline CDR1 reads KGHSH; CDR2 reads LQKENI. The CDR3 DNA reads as TGTGCCAGCTCACCACGGGTGGGAGGTTCGAATGAGCAGTTCTTC. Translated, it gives CASSPRVGGSNEQFF.

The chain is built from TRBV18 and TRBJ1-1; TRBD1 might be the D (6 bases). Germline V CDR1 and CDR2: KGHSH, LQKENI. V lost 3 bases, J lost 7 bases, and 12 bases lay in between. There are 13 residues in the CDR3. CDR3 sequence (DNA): TGTGCCAGCTCACCGGGACAAGGGGATGAAGCTTTCTTT. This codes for CASSPGQGDEAFF.

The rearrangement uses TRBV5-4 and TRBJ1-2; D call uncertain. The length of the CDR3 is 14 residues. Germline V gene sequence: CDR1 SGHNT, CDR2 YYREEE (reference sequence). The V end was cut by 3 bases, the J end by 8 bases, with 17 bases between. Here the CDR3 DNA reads TGTGCCAGCAGCTCCCCAAAGGAGGGTGTCGGCTACACCTTC. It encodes CASSSPKEGVGYTF.

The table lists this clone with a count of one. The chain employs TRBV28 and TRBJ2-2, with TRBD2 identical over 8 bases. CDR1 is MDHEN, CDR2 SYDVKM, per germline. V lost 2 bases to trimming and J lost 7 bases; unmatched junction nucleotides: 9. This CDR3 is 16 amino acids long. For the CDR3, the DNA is TGTGCCAGCAGTTTACGGGCTAGCGGGCTCCTCGGGGAGCTGTTTTTT. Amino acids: CASSLRASGLLGELFF.

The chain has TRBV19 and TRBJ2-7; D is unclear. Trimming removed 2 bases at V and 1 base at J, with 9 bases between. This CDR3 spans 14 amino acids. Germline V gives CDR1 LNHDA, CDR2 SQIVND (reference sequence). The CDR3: CASSIKALSYEQYF. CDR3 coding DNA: TGTGCCAGTAGTATAAAGGCCCTATCCTACGAGCAGTACTTC.

Written as DNA, the CDR3 is TGTGCCAGCAGCGTAGGTGAATACGACTCCGAGACTACAGATACGCAGTATTTT. Translation: CASSVGEYDSETTDTQYF. The rearrangement links TRBV9 to TRBJ2-3, with D unresolved. Germline V gene lookup returns CDR1 SGDLS and CDR2 YYNGEE. This CDR3 comprises 18 residues. V lost 0 bases and J 3 bases, leaving 20 bases between the germline ends.

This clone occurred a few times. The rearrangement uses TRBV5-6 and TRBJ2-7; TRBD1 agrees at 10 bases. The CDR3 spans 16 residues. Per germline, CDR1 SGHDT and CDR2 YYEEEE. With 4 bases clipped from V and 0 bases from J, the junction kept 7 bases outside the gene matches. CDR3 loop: CASSPAGTGASYEQYF. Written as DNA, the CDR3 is TGTGCCAGCAGCCCGGCAGGGACAGGGGCCTCCTACGAGCAGTACTTC.

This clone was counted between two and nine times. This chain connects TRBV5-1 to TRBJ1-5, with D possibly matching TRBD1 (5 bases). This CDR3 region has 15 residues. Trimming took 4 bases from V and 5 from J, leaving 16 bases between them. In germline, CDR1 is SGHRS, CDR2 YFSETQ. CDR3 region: CASSHNGGVDQPQHF. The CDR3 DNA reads TGCGCCAGCAGCCACAACGGGGGAGTCGATCAGCCCCAGCATTTT. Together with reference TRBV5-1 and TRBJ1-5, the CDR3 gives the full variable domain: KAGVTQTPRYLIKTRGQQVTLSCSPISGHRSVSWYQQTPGQGLQFLFEYFSETQRNKGNFPGRFSGRQFSNSRSEMNVSTLELGDSALYLCASSHNGGVDQPQHFGDGTRLSIL.

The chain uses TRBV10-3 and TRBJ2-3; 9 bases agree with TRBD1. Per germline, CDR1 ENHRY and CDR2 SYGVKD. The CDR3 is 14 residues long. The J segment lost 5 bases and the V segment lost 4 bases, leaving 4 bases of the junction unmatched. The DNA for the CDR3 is TGTGCCATCAGTGGGGACAGGGCAAGAGATACGCAGTATTTT. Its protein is CAISGDRARDTQYF.

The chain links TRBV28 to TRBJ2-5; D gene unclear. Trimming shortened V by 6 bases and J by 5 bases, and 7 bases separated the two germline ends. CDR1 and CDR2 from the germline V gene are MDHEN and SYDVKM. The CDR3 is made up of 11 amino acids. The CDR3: CASRVGETQYF. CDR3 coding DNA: TGTGCCAGCAGGGTTGGGGAGACCCAGTACTTC.

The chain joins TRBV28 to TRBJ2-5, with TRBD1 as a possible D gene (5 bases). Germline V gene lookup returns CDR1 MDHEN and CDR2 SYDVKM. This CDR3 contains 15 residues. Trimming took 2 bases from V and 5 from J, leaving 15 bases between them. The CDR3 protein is CASSLRPGKGETQYF. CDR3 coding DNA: TGTGCCAGCAGTTTAAGGCCAGGGAAAGGGGAGACCCAGTACTTC.

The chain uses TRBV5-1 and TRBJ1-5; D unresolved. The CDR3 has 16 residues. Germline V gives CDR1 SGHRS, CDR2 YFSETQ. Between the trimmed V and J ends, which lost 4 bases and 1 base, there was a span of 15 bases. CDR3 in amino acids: CASSAAPGGSNQPQHF. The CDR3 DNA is TGCGCCAGCAGCGCCGCGCCGGGCGGAAGCAATCAGCCCCAGCATTTT.

The CDR3, as DNA: TGCGCCAGCAGCCAGACGGACACCCCATATAATTCACCCCTCCACTTT. It is translated as CASSQTDTPYNSPLHF. This chain uses TRBV4-3 with TRBJ1-6; a weak D match, TRBD1 (5 bases). Germline V gene data show CDR1 as LGHNA and CDR2 as YSLEER. Trimming cost V 3 bases and J 4 bases, with 13 bases left between them. This CDR3 is 16 amino acids long.

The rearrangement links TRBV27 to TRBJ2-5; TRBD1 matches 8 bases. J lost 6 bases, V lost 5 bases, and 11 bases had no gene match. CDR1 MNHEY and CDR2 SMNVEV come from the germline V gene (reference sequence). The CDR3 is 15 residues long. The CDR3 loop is CASSDPRTGRKTQYF. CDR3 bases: TGTGCCAGCAGTGACCCGCGGACAGGGCGGAAGACCCAGTACTTC.

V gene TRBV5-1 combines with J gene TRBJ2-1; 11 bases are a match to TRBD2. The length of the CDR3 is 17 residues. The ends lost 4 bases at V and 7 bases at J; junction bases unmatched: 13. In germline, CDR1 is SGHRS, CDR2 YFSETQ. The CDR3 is CASSTTWGLAGGNEQFF. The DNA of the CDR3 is TGCGCCAGCAGCACGACGTGGGGGCTAGCGGGAGGTAATGAGCAGTTCTTC.

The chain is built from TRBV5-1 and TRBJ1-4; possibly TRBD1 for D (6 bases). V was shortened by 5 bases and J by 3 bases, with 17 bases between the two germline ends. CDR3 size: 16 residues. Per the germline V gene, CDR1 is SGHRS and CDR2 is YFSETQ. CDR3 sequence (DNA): TGCGCCAGCAGAGGGGGGTACCGGGCCGCTAATGAAAAACTGTTTTTT. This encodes CASRGGYRAANEKLFF.